By sample fraction, the clone carrying this T cell receptor (beta chain) is medium-sized. Its target is not known. Follow-up blood was drawn about 14 weeks, roughly three months, after antiretroviral therapy began. No cell fractionation was done, so the repertoire covers all unsorted peripheral blood T cells. Reverse transcription used approximately 500 ng RNA and constant-region primers for alpha and beta. Each of the alpha and beta chains got its own library through chain-specific third strand synthesis with indices. TCRdb ran MiXCR on the 5' RACE reads and lists one entry per CDR3 protein. The sample carries about 6,600 distinct CDR3 sequences, 10% recorded once. This sample stems from a study of HIV-infected patients and healthy controls. Study-wide findings and caveats: In healthy controls, MAIT alpha CDR3s were common; in HIV+ repertoires, severely depleted.

The sample in question was blood, obtained during antiretroviral therapy. This clonotype was obtained from an adult with HIV infection.

CDR3 sequence (DNA): TGTGCCAGCAGTCGAACTGATACAGGAAATAGCAATCAGCCCCAGCATTTT. It is translated as CASSRTDTGNSNQPQHF. The chain is built from TRBV6-6 and TRBJ1-5; D perhaps matches TRBD1 (5 bases). The CDR3 sequence is 17 residues long. Trimming shortened V by 5 bases and J by 0 bases, and 17 bases separated the two germline ends. The V gene's germline CDR1 is MNHNY and CDR2 SVGAGI (reference sequence).